What follows are 26 T cell receptor beta chains derived from one specimen sequenced in a study of identical twins. MiXCR, run by TCRdb on the 5' RACE reads, gives a single entry per CDR3 protein. Of 450,000 or so distinct CDR3 sequences listed, 14% are singletons. The data also belong to a second study, concerning yellow fever vaccine responses in identical twins.

The specimen sequenced was CD4+ T cells sorted from blood. These receptors were taken from a young woman in good health.

The chain is built from TRBV7-8 and TRBJ2-3; TRBD2 matches 8 bases. V lost 1 base, J lost 7 bases, and 10 bases stayed unmatched. The germline V gene has CDR1 SGHVS and CDR2 FQNEAQ. The CDR3 is 16 amino acids. The CDR3 sequence is CASSLVGGGFENTQYF. The CDR3 coding sequence is TGTGCCAGCAGCTTAGTTGGCGGGGGGTTTGAAAATACGCAGTATTTT.

In its sample, this clonotype was seen a few times. V gene TRBV3-1 combines with J gene TRBJ2-7, with 12 bases aligning to TRBD2. Trimming took 1 base from V and 6 from J; bases not matched to a gene: 1. The V gene's germline CDR1 is LGHDT and CDR2 YNNKEL (reference sequence). This CDR3 is built from 14 residues. The CDR3 nucleotides are TGTGCCAGCAGCCAAGGACTAGCGGGAGCCGAGCAGTACTTC. Translating it yields CASSQGLAGAEQYF.

In its sample, this clonotype was seen a few times. The V gene is TRBV10-3, the J gene TRBJ2-5, with 8 bases fitting TRBD2. This CDR3 is 17 amino acids long. Germline trimming cut 0 bases from V and 1 base from J; bases unmatched to any gene: 7. Germline CDR1 reads ENHRY; CDR2 reads SYGVKD. The CDR3 nucleotides read TGTGCCATCAGTGAGTCGTGGACTAGCAGGGTCCAAGAGACCCAGTACTTC. This sequence encodes CAISESWTSRVQETQYF.

The chain joins TRBV20-1 to TRBJ2-5; D unclear. Per germline, CDR1 DFQATT and CDR2 SNEGSKA (reference sequence). The CDR3 extends over 13 amino acids. V lost 5 bases and J lost 2, with 12 bases in between. CDR3 DNA: TGCAGTGCTTTCCTCATATATCAAGAGACCCAGTACTTC. Its translation: CSAFLIYQETQYF.

This clonotype has a handful of counts. V usage is TRBV7-2 and J usage is TRBJ2-7, with unresolved D. CDR1 SGHTA and CDR2 FQGNSA come from the germline V gene. V lost 8 bases, J lost 2 bases, and 16 bases lay in between. CDR3 length: 14 residues. The CDR3 nucleotides read TGTGCCAGCCGACGGTGGGTTGGGACCTACGAGCAGTACTTC. The encoded protein is CASRRWVGTYEQYF. The whole variable domain, filled in from reference TRBV7-2 and TRBJ2-7, reads GAGVSQSPSNKVTEKGKDVELRCDPISGHTALYWYRQSLGQGLEFLIYFQGNSAPDKSGLPSDRFSAERTGGSVSTLTIQRTQQEDSAVYLCASRRWVGTYEQYFGPGTRLTVT.

The V gene is TRBV27, the J gene TRBJ2-2; 7 bases align to TRBD1. The ends lost 4 bases at V and 0 bases at J; junction bases unmatched: 5. Per the germline V gene, CDR1 is MNHEY and CDR2 is SMNVEV (reference sequence). The CDR3 contains 16 residues. The CDR3 loop reads CASSSDRTPNTGELFF. CDR3 DNA: TGTGCCAGCAGTTCGGACAGGACACCGAACACCGGGGAGCTGTTTTTT.

This clonotype appeared a few times. The genes are TRBV18 and TRBJ1-6; a possible D gene is TRBD1 (6 bases). Per germline, CDR1 KGHSH and CDR2 LQKENI. V lost 5 bases, J lost 5 bases, and 13 bases lay in between. This CDR3 contains 15 residues. The CDR3 bases are TGTGCCAGCTCAACACAGGGTCCGAATAATTCACCCCTCCACTTT. Translated, it gives CASSTQGPNNSPLHF.

About this clonotype itself: The CDR3 ends on some other residue instead of the conserved phenylalanine or tryptophan, so this is likely a read error. The chain couples TRBV4-3 to TRBJ2-5; D might be TRBD2 (6 bases). The germline V gene encodes CDR1 LGHNA and CDR2 YSLEER. The CDR3 is made up of 19 amino acids. V lost 0 bases and J lost 0, with 20 bases in between. The CDR3 region is CASSQEVAVGRTYQETQYV. In nucleotides, the CDR3 is TGCGCCAGCAGCCAAGAAGTCGCTGTTGGGAGGACGTACCAAGAGACCCAGTACGTC.

This clonotype was detected a few times. The chain employs TRBV20-1 and TRBJ2-1, with unresolved D. This CDR3 contains 11 residues. Trimming removed 6 bases at V and 11 bases at J, with 14 bases between. CDR1 DFQATT and CDR2 SNEGSKA come from the germline V gene (reference sequence). The DNA of the CDR3 is TGCAGTGCAATCCGATGGCCGAAGCAGTTCTTC. Translation: CSAIRWPKQFF.

This clonotype has at least ten counts. This rearrangement joins TRBV5-1 to TRBJ2-7; D is undetermined. Germline assignment: CDR1 SGHRS and CDR2 YFSETQ. This CDR3 has 13 residues. The V end lost 4 bases, the J end lost 1 base, and 9 bases lay between the germline ends. CDR3 residues: CASSLERSYEQYF. The CDR3 nucleotides are TGCGCCAGCAGCCTGGAAAGATCCTACGAGCAGTACTTC.

This clonotype was seen only a few times. The genes are TRBV11-2 and TRBJ2-1; 7 bases are a match to TRBD1. The ends lost 5 bases at V and 0 bases at J; junction bases unmatched: 7. From germline, CDR1 is SGHAT and CDR2 FQNNGV. This CDR3 is 16 amino acids long. The CDR3 region has the DNA TGTGCCAGCAGCCCCATCCGACAGGGCTCCTACAATGAGCAGTTCTTC. It specifies CASSPIRQGSYNEQFF.

This sequence joins TRBV6-2 or TRBV6-3 and TRBJ2-7, with TRBD2 matching 9 bases. The CDR3 sequence is 13 residues long. Looked up from germline, CDR1 is MNHEY and CDR2 is SVGEGT. The ends lost 5 bases at V and 3 bases at J; junction bases unmatched: 2. CDR3 sequence reads: CASSLAGYYEQYF. DNA of the CDR3: TGTGCCAGCAGTCTAGCGGGGTACTACGAGCAGTACTTC.

This clonotype has more than one count but fewer than ten. The chain combines TRBV4-2 with TRBJ2-7; a possible D gene is TRBD2 (5 bases). The V end lost 2 bases, the J end lost 7 bases, and 15 bases lay between the germline ends. The germline CDR1 and CDR2 sequences are LGHNA and YNFKEQ. CDR3 length equals 14 residues. The CDR3 protein is CASSQMFSSGEQYF. The CDR3, as DNA: TGTGCCAGCAGCCAAATGTTCAGTTCGGGAGAGCAGTACTTC.

This chain links TRBV20-1 with TRBJ2-1, with 7 bases identical to TRBD2. Germline CDR1 is DFQATT and CDR2 is SNEGSKA (reference sequence). The CDR3 totals 14 residues. After removal of 6 bases from V and 0 bases from J, the junction contained 5 bases not matched to a gene. The CDR3 reads CSAKSGTSYNEQFF. DNA of the CDR3: TGCAGTGCAAAGAGCGGGACCTCCTACAATGAGCAGTTCTTC.

V and J are TRBV10-2 and TRBJ2-3; no clear D gene. Trimming took 10 bases from V and 0 from J, leaving 14 bases between them. CDR3 size: 14 residues. CDR1 WSHSY and CDR2 SAAADI come from the germline V gene. The chain's CDR3 is CATSRGYSTDTQYF. In DNA form, the CDR3 reads TGCGCCACGAGTAGAGGTTACAGCACAGATACGCAGTATTTT.

This rearrangement joins TRBV20-1 to TRBJ2-3, with unresolved D. This CDR3 region has 13 residues. CDR1 and CDR2 from the germline V gene are DFQATT and SNEGSKA (reference sequence). V lost 3 bases and J lost 2, with 9 bases in between. As DNA, the CDR3 is TGCAGTGCTAGCGAGTACTCCACAGATACGCAGTATTTT. It specifies CSASEYSTDTQYF.

This clonotype was detected only a few times. This chain uses TRBV4-2 with TRBJ2-5; D possibly corresponds to TRBD2 (5 bases). V shed 2 bases and J shed 5 bases, with 9 bases lying between them. The CDR3 runs 13 residues. Looked up from germline, CDR1 is LGHNA and CDR2 is YNFKEQ. This CDR3 reads CASSQRAGETQYF. The CDR3 coding sequence is TGTGCCAGCAGCCAAAGGGCGGGTGAGACCCAGTACTTC.

The chain has TRBV15 and TRBJ2-7; 7 nucleotides agree with TRBD1. The CDR3 loop spans 16 amino acids. Germline V gene data show CDR1 as LNHNV and CDR2 as YYDKDF (reference sequence). The ends lost 1 base at V and 2 bases at J; junction bases unmatched: 8. The CDR3 is CATSRGRGQNTYEQYF. The CDR3 region has the DNA TGTGCCACCAGCAGAGGCCGGGGACAGAATACCTACGAGCAGTACTTC.

This clonotype was seen at least ten times. The CDR3 coding sequence is TGTGCCAGCAGTTACCGAGGGAACTCCTACGAGCAGTACTTC. Encoded protein: CASSYRGNSYEQYF. This chain connects TRBV6-2 or TRBV6-3 to TRBJ2-7, with D perhaps matching TRBD2 (5 bases). The CDR3 is made up of 14 amino acids. Germline V gene data show CDR1 as MNHEY and CDR2 as SVGEGT. Trimming cost V 2 bases and J 0 bases, with 8 bases left between them.

The chain uses TRBV28 and TRBJ2-7; D unresolved. The V end lost 6 bases, the J end lost 1 base, and 10 bases lay between the germline ends. The CDR3 extends over 13 amino acids. Per the germline V gene, CDR1 is MDHEN and CDR2 is SYDVKM. The CDR3 region is CASSTSRSYEQYF. Here the CDR3 DNA reads TGTGCCAGCAGCACATCGCGGTCCTACGAGCAGTACTTC. The complete variable domain, with remaining parts taken from reference TRBV28 and TRBJ2-7, reads DVKVTQSSRYLVKRTGEKVFLECVQDMDHENMFWYRQDPGLGLRLIYFSYDVKMKEKGDIPEGYSVSREKKERFSLILESASTNQTSMYLCASSTSRSYEQYFGPGTRLTVT.

The chain links TRBV6-1 to TRBJ1-2, with 7 bases identical to TRBD1. Germline values: CDR1 MNHNS, CDR2 SASEGT. The length of the CDR3 is 17 residues. The J segment lost 0 bases and the V segment lost 6 bases, leaving 13 bases of the junction unmatched. The CDR3: CASSAKSGTDSNYGYTF. The CDR3 region has the DNA TGTGCCAGCAGCGCCAAATCAGGGACAGACTCTAACTATGGCTACACCTTC.

The V and J genes are TRBV3-1 and TRBJ2-5; tentative D call: TRBD2 (5 bases). V lost 7 bases and J 5 bases, leaving 14 bases between the germline ends. Germline CDR1 reads LGHDT; CDR2 reads YNNKEL (reference sequence). There are 13 residues in the CDR3. The CDR3 protein is CASKRGSGETQYF. The DNA for the CDR3 is TGTGCCAGCAAGAGAGGGTCGGGGGAGACCCAGTACTTC.

This clonotype was counted a few times. This chain joins TRBV5-4 and TRBJ2-3; 8 bases align to TRBD2. The CDR3 contains 15 residues. Unmatched junction bases numbered 4, after V lost 4 bases and J lost 0 bases. Germline V lookup: CDR1 SGHNT, CDR2 YYREEE (reference sequence). CDR3 coding DNA: TGTGCCAGCAGCACACTAGCGGATAGCACAGATACGCAGTATTTT. Protein sequence: CASSTLADSTDTQYF.

This clonotype was seen ten or more times. CDR3: CASSLNSDTQYF. CDR3 bases: TGTGCCAGCAGTCTAAACTCAGATACGCAGTATTTT. The V gene is TRBV28, the J gene TRBJ2-3, with D uncertain. With 5 bases removed from V and 4 bases from J, the gap between germline ends came to 7 bases. Germline V CDR1 and CDR2: MDHEN, SYDVKM. The CDR3 sequence is 12 residues long.

The genes are TRBV7-2 and TRBJ2-7; D unresolved. Deletions cut 1 base from V and 5 bases from J, with 15 bases between. CDR1 and CDR2 (germline): SGHTA, FQGNSA. The CDR3 has 15 amino acids. CDR3 DNA sequence: TGTGCCAGCAGCTTAGGTACGGGCCCGCCAGACGAGCAGTACTTC. Its protein is CASSLGTGPPDEQYF.

This clonotype has more than one count but fewer than ten. V gene TRBV12-3 or TRBV12-4 combines with J gene TRBJ2-5; 7 bases map to TRBD1. V shed 5 bases, J shed 1 base, and the junction held 7 bases outside the gene matches. The CDR3 is made up of 15 amino acids. CDR3: CASSPRGQSQETQYF. CDR3 bases: TGTGCCAGCAGTCCCCGGGGACAGTCCCAAGAGACCCAGTACTTC.